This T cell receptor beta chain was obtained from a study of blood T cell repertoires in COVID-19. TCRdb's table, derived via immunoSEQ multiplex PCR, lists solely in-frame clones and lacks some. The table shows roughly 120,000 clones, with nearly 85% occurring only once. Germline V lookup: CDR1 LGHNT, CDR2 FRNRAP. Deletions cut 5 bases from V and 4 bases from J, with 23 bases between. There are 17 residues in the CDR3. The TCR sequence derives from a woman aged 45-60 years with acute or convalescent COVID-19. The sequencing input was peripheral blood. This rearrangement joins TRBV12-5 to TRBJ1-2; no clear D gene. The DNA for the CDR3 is TGTGCTAGTGGTCCCCCCGCGGGCTTACCCCCCCCCTATGGCTACACCTTC. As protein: CASGPPAGLPPPYGYTF.